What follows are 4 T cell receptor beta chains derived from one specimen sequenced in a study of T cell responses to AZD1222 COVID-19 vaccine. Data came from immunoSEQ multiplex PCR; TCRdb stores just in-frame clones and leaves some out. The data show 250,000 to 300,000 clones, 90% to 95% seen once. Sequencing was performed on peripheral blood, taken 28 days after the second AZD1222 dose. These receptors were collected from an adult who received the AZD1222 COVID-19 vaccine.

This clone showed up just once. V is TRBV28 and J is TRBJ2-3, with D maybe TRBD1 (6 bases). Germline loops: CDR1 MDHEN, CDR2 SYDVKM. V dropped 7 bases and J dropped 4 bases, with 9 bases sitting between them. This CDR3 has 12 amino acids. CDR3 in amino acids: CASIQGSDTQYF. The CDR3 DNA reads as TGTGCCAGCATTCAGGGGTCAGATACGCAGTATTTT. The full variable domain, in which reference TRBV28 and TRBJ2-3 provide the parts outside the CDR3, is DVKVTQSSRYLVKRTGEKVFLECVQDMDHENMFWYRQDPGLGLRLIYFSYDVKMKEKGDIPEGYSVSREKKERFSLILESASTNQTSMYLCASIQGSDTQYFGPGTRLTVL.

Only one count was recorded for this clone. Here the CDR3 reads CASIPGTGYNEQFF. CDR3 nucleotides: TGCGCCAGCATCCCCGGGACAGGTTACAATGAGCAGTTCTTC. The chain couples TRBV5-1 to TRBJ2-1; TRBD1 matches at 8 bases. Trimming took 6 bases from V and 4 from J; bases not matched to a gene: 6. The CDR3 is 14 amino acids. From germline, CDR1 is SGHRS and CDR2 YFSETQ. Variable domain in full (rest from reference TRBV5-1 and TRBJ2-1): KAGVTQTPRYLIKTRGQQVTLSCSPISGHRSVSWYQQTPGQGLQFLFEYFSETQRNKGNFPGRFSGRQFSNSRSEMNVSTLELGDSALYLCASIPGTGYNEQFFGPGTRLTVL.

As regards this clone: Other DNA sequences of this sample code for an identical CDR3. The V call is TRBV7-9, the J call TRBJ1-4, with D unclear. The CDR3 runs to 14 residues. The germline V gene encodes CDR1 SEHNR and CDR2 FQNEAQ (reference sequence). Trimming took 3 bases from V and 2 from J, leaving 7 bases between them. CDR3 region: CASSLGGTNEKLFF. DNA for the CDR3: TGTGCCAGCAGCTTGGGAGGGACTAATGAAAAACTGTTTTTT.

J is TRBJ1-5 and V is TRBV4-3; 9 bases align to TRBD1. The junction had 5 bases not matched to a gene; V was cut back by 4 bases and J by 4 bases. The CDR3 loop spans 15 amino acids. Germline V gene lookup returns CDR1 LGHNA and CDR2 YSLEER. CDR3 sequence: CASSRGQGRNQPQHF. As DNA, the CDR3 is TGCGCCAGCAGCCGAGGACAGGGGAGAAATCAGCCCCAGCATTTT.